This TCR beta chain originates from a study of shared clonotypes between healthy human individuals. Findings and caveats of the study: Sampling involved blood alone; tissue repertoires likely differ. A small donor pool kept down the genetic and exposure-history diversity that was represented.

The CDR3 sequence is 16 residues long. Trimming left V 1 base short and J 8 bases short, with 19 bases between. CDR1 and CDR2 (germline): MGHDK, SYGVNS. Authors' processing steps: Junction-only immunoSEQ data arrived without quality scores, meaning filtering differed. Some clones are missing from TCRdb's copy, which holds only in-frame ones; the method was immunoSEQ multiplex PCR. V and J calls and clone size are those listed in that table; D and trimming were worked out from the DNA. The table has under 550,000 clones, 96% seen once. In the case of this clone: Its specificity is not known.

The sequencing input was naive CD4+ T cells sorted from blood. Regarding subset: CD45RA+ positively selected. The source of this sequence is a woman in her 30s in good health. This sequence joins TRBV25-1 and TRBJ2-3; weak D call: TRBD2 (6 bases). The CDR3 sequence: CASSESGSKGAGTQYF. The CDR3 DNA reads TGTGCCAGCAGTGAATCCGGGTCTAAGGGAGCGGGTACGCAGTATTTT.